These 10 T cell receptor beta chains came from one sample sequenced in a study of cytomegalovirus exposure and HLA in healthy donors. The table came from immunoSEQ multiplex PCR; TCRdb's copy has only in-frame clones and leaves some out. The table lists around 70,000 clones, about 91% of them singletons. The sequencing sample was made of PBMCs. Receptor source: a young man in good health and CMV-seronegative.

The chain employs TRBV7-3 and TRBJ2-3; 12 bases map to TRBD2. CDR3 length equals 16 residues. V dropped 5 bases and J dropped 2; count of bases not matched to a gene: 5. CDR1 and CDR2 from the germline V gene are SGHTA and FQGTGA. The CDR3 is CASSPGLAGLTDTQYF. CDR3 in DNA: TGTGCCAGCAGCCCAGGACTAGCGGGACTCACAGATACGCAGTATTTT.

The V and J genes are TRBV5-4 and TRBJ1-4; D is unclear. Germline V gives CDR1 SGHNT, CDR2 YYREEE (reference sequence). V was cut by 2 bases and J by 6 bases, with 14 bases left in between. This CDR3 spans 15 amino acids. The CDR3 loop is CASSFIGSADEKLFF. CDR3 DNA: TGTGCCAGCAGCTTTATTGGTTCCGCAGATGAAAAACTGTTTTTT.

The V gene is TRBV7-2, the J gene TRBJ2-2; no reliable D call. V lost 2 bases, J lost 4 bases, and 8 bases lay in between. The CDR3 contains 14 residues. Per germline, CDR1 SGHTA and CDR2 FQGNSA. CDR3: CASSLTPVTGELFF. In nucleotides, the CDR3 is TGTGCCAGCAGCTTAACCCCGGTCACCGGGGAGCTGTTTTTT.

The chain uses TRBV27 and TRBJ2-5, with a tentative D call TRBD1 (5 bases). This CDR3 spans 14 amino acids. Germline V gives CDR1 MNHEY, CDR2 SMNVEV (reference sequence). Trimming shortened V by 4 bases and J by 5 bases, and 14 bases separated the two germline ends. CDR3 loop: CASSYRLGGETQYF. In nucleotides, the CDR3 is TGTGCCAGCAGTTACAGGTTGGGTGGGGAGACCCAGTACTTC.

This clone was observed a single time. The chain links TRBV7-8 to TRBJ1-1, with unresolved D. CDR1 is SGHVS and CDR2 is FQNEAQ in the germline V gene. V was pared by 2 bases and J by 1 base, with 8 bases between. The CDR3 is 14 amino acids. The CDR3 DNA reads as TGTGCCAGCAGCTTACAGGAAAAGAACACTGAAGCTTTCTTT. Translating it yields CASSLQEKNTEAFF.

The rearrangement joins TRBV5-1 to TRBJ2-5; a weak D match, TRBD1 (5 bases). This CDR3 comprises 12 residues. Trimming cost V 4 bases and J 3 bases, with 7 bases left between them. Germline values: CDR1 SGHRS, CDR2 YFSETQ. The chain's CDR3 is CASSRGKETQYF. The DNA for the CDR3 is TGCGCCAGCAGCAGGGGTAAAGAGACCCAGTACTTC.

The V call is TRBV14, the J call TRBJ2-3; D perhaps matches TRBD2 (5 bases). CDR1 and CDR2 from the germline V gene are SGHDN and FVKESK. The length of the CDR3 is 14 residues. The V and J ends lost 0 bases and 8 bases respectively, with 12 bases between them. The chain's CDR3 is CASSQDRGRLTQYF. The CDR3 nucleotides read TGTGCCAGCAGCCAAGATCGGGGAAGACTTACGCAGTATTTT.

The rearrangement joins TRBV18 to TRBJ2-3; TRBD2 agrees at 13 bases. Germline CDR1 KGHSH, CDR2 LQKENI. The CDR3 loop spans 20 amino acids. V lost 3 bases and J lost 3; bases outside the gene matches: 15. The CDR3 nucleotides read TGTGCCAGCTCACCTGAGATTTTACCCGGGACTAGCGGGAAGACAGATACGCAGTATTTT. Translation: CASSPEILPGTSGKTDTQYF.

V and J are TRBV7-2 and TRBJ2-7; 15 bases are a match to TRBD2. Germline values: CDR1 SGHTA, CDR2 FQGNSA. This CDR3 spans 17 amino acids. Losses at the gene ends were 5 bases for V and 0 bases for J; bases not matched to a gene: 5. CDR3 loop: CASSARTSGRGSYEQYF. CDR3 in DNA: TGTGCCAGCAGCGCACGGACTAGCGGGAGGGGCTCCTACGAGCAGTACTTC.

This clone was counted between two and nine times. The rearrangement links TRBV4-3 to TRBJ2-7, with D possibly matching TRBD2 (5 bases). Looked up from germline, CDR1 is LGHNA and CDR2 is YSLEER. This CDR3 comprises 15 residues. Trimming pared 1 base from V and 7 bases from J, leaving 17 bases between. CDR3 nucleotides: TGCGCCAGCAGCCAAGGGTGGGAGCCAATGAGGGAGCAGTACTTC. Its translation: CASSQGWEPMREQYF.